The rows below give T cell receptor beta chains drawn from one sample of a study of beta chain features in type 1 diabetes. TCRdb keeps only in-frame clones here, not all; method: immunoSEQ multiplex PCR. The sample shows around 200,000 clones, about 13% of them seen only once. Sequencing was carried out using central memory CD4+ T cells from blood. The receptor set was obtained from a woman under 30 in good health. Each CDR3 is given with its conserved first and last residue. D genes are given only for firm matches. Rows may omit the clone size; those that give it use once, few, many or a size class.

TGTGCCAGCAGCAAACCACGTCGGACAGGGTGGAAAGCCAAAAACATTCAGTACTTC,CASSKPRRTGWKAKNIQYF,few,19,.,TRBJ2-4,TRBV21-1
TGTGCCAGCAGCTTAGTTTTGGCGGGGAACTCCTACAATGAGCAGTTCTTC,CASSLVLAGNSYNEQFF,few,17,.,TRBJ2-1,TRBV7-6
TGTGCCAGTAAATTATCGGACATGAACACTGAAGCTTTCTTT,CASKLSDMNTEAFF,.,14,.,TRBJ1-1,TRBV19
TGTGCCAGCAGCTCCCAGGGACAGCTCTATGGCTACACCTTC,CASSSQGQLYGYTF,.,14,TRBD1,TRBJ1-2,TRBV2
TGCGCCAGCAGCTTGGGGACTATAACCAACAATGAGCAGTTCTTC,CASSLGTITNNEQFF,.,15,.,TRBJ2-1,TRBV5-1
TGTGCCAGCAGGGGGCCGGGACAGTTAAATCAGCCCCAGCATTTT,CASRGPGQLNQPQHF,few,15,TRBD1,TRBJ1-5,TRBV28
TGTGCCAGCAGCAAAGTATGGAGTGCCAACTCTGGGGCCAACGTCCTGACTTTC,CASSKVWSANSGANVLTF,.,18,.,TRBJ2-6,TRBV21-1
TGTGCCAGCAGTCTCCTGGGGACAGGGGAAGGCGGCTACACCTTC,CASSLLGTGEGGYTF,few,15,TRBD1,TRBJ1-2,TRBV27
TGCGCCAGCAGCTTAACAGGGGCGGACGGGACCCAGTACTTC,CASSLTGADGTQYF,few,14,TRBD1,TRBJ2-5,TRBV5-1
TGTGCCAGCAGTACCGGGACAGGGAATCTCTACGAGCAGTACTTC,CASSTGTGNLYEQYF,few,15,TRBD1,TRBJ2-7,TRBV5-4
TGTGCCAGCAGTTTAAATCAGGGGCAGCACACGGGTGGGATCTACGAGCAGTACTTC,CASSLNQGQHTGGIYEQYF,few,19,.,TRBJ2-7,TRBV28
TGTGCCAGCAGCTGGGCCGAGCGGCGATACAATGAGCAGTTCTTC,CASSWAERRYNEQFF,.,15,.,TRBJ2-1,TRBV7-2
TGTGCCAGCAGTTACTCCGGGACAGGCACCTACGAGCAGTACTTC,CASSYSGTGTYEQYF,few,15,TRBD1,TRBJ2-7,TRBV6-5
TGTGCCATCAGTGAAGGGAGACAAACAGATACGCAGTATTTT,CAISEGRQTDTQYF,few,14,.,TRBJ2-3,TRBV10-3
TGCAGCGTTGAAGCTAGCGGGGACCCGGAGACCCAGTACTTC,CSVEASGDPETQYF,.,14,TRBD2,TRBJ2-5,TRBV29-1
TGTGCCAGCAGCTTAGCAGGGGGCGAGCAGTACTTC,CASSLAGGEQYF,few,12,.,TRBJ2-7,TRBV7-9
TGTGCCAGCAGCTTAGGGACAGTCCCGGGACTAGCGAGCAATGAGCAGTTCTTC,CASSLGTVPGLASNEQFF,.,18,TRBD2,TRBJ2-1,TRBV7-7
TGTGCCAGCAGCTTAGTCGGTGAAAAACTGTTTTTT,CASSLVGEKLFF,few,12,.,TRBJ1-4,TRBV11-2
TGTGCCAGCAGACTCCGGCTAGCGGACAATGAGCAGTTCTTC,CASRLRLADNEQFF,.,14,TRBD2,TRBJ2-1,TRBV2
TGTGCCAGCAGTTACTCTAGCGGAGGGGCCTACGAGCAGTACTTC,CASSYSSGGAYEQYF,few,15,.,TRBJ2-7,TRBV6-5
TGCAGCGTTGGGGGGGTCCGAGAGACCCAGTACTTC,CSVGGVRETQYF,.,12,.,TRBJ2-5,TRBV29-1
TGTGCCAGCAGCTTTACTAGCGGACAAGAGACCCAGTACTTC,CASSFTSGQETQYF,few,14,TRBD2,TRBJ2-5,TRBV11-2
TGTGCTAGCAGCCAGGATATTCGTGGCTACACCTTC,CASSQDIRGYTF,.,12,.,TRBJ1-2,TRBV28
TGTGCCAGCAGCTTAGGTCAGGACACAGATACGCAGTATTTT,CASSLGQDTDTQYF,.,14,.,TRBJ2-3,TRBV11-2
TGTGCCAGCAGAGGGACAGGGGATCACGAGCAGTACTTC,CASRGTGDHEQYF,.,13,TRBD1,TRBJ2-7,TRBV28
TGTGCCACCAGAGTCGCGGGAGGCGGCACAGATACGCAGTATTTT,CATRVAGGGTDTQYF,.,15,TRBD2,TRBJ2-3,TRBV28
TGTGCCAGCAGCGTAGCTCCCCAGGACACCTACGAGCAGTACTTC,CASSVAPQDTYEQYF,.,15,.,TRBJ2-7,TRBV9
TGCAGCGTTGCTCAGGGAAATCAGCCCCAGCATTTT,CSVAQGNQPQHF,few,12,.,TRBJ1-5,TRBV29-1
TGCAGCGTTGTCAAGGGAGCAGATACGCAGTATTTT,CSVVKGADTQYF,few,12,.,TRBJ2-3,TRBV29-1
TGCGCCAGCAGCTTGGCCCTAGCGGGCTCCTACAATGAGCAGTTCTTC,CASSLALAGSYNEQFF,.,16,TRBD2,TRBJ2-1,TRBV5-1
TGTGCCAGCGACCGATCCCGGGCTAATGAAAAACTGTTTTTT,CASDRSRANEKLFF,.,14,.,TRBJ1-4,TRBV28
TGCGCCAGCAGCTTGGGAGGCGGGACTCTGGATTACGAGCAGTACTTC,CASSLGGGTLDYEQYF,few,16,.,TRBJ2-7,TRBV5-1
TGCGCCAGCAGCTTGATCAGGGGACAGGCGGTATACTTC,CASSLIRGQAVYF,.,13,TRBD1,TRBJ2-4,TRBV5-1
TGTGCCAGCAGCTTAGTAGGGGGCAACTATGGCTACACCTTC,CASSLVGGNYGYTF,.,14,TRBD1,TRBJ1-2,TRBV13
TGCGCCAGCAGCTTTACCGGGAGGGCCGGAGAGACCCAGTACTTC,CASSFTGRAGETQYF,.,15,TRBD2,TRBJ2-5,TRBV5-1
TGTGCCAGCAGGCAGTTTGGGGCTTACACCGGGGAGCTGTTTTTT,CASRQFGAYTGELFF,.,15,.,TRBJ2-2,TRBV6-5
TGCGCCAGCAGTGAGGGGGCCTACGAGCAGTACTTC,CASSEGAYEQYF,few,12,.,TRBJ2-7,TRBV5-1
TGTGCCAGCAACAGCCCGAACACCGGGGAGCTGTTTTTT,CASNSPNTGELFF,few,13,.,TRBJ2-2,TRBV9
TGTGCCAGCAGCTCTGGGCTAGCGGGATCCGGGGAGCTGTTTTTT,CASSSGLAGSGELFF,few,15,TRBD2,TRBJ2-2,TRBV7-2
TGTGCCAGCAGTTCTCCGGGACAGTCCCACGGGACCCAGTACTTC,CASSSPGQSHGTQYF,.,15,TRBD1,TRBJ2-5,TRBV27
TGCAGCGTTGAGACAGAAGCCTATGGCTACACCTTC,CSVETEAYGYTF,.,12,.,TRBJ1-2,TRBV29-1
TGTGCCAGCAGCTTCAAGGGGACAGGGAATGGATTGAACACCGGGGAGCTGTTTTTT,CASSFKGTGNGLNTGELFF,.,19,TRBD1,TRBJ2-2,TRBV13
TGTGCCTGGAGTATCGTTAGGAGTGGGGGCTACACCTTC,CAWSIVRSGGYTF,few,13,.,TRBJ1-2,TRBV30
TGCGCCAGCAGCCATCGTAGCGGGAGGGAAGAGACCCAGTACTTC,CASSHRSGREETQYF,few,15,TRBD2,TRBJ2-5,TRBV4-1
TGTGCCAGCAGCGTAAGTCGACATAACTACGAGCAGTACTTC,CASSVSRHNYEQYF,.,14,.,TRBJ2-7,TRBV9
TGTGCCAGCAGCTCCTCCAACGGGACTACCTTACTCTCCGAGCAGTACTTC,CASSSSNGTTLLSEQYF,.,17,TRBD2,TRBJ2-7,TRBV11-2
TGTGCCAGTAGTATATCGGACAGGGGTTATGGCTACACCTTC,CASSISDRGYGYTF,few,14,TRBD1,TRBJ1-2,TRBV19
TGTGCCAGTAGTATCCGAGGGAAAGTTAACGAGCAGTACTTC,CASSIRGKVNEQYF,.,14,.,TRBJ2-7,TRBV19
TGTGCCGGCCATCGGGGGGCGCGGGCCACCGGGGAGCTGTTTTTT,CAGHRGARATGELFF,few,15,.,TRBJ2-2,TRBV30
TGCGCCAGCAGCTTAGCGTTTTCCTCCTACGAGCAGTACTTC,CASSLAFSSYEQYF,few,14,.,TRBJ2-7,TRBV5-1